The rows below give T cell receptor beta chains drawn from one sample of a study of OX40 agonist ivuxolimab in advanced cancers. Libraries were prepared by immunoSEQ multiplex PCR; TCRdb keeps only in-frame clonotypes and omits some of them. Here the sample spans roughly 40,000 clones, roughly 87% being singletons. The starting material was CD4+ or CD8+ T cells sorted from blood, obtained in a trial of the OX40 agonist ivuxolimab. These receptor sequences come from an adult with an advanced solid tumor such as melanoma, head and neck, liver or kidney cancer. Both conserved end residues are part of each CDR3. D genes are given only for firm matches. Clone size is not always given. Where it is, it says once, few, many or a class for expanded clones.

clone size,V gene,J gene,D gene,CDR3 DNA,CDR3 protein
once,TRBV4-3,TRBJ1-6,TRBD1,TGCGCCAGTAGCCAAGATGGGACAGGGCTTTCACCCCTCCACTTT,CASSQDGTGLSPLHF
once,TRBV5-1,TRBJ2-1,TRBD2,TGCGCCAGCAGCCCCACCGGACTAGCGGGGGGGTACAATGAGCAGTTCTTC,CASSPTGLAGGYNEQFF
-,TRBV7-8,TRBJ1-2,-,TGTGCCAGCAGCCCACCCTCGGGGGGGATTAACTATGGCTACACCTTC,CASSPPSGGINYGYTF
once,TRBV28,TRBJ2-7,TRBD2,TGTGCCAGCAGTACACGCGGGGGTCCCTACGAGCAGTACTTC,CASSTRGGPYEQYF
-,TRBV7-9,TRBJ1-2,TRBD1,TGTGCCAGCAGCTTGGGGACAGGGAACCGCTATGGCTACACCTTC,CASSLGTGNRYGYTF
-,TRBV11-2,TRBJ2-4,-,TGTGCCAGCAGCTTAGCCGGTTTCAAAAACATTCAGTACTTC,CASSLAGFKNIQYF
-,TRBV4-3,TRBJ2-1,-,TGCGCCAGCAGCCAAGATGGCCGGAATGAGCAGTTCTTC,CASSQDGRNEQFF
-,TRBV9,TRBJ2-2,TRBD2,TGTGCCACAAGGGAGGGGAACACCGGGGAGCTGTTTTTT,CATREGNTGELFF
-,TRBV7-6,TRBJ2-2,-,TGTGCCAGCAGCTTTATGACAGGGACTCCCGGGGAGCTGTTTTTT,CASSFMTGTPGELFF
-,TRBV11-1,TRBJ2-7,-,TGTGCCAGCAGCCGATCAGGTCCTAGCTCCTACGAGCAGTACTTC,CASSRSGPSSYEQYF
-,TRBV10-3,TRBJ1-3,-,TGTGCCATCAGTGATGGGGACTCTGGAAACACCATATATTTT,CAISDGDSGNTIYF
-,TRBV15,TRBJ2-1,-,TGTGCCACCAGCAGAGATGTCAGGACGGAGAATGAGCAGTTCTTC,CATSRDVRTENEQFF
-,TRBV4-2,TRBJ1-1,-,TGTGCCAGCAGCCTTGTGGGGGCGGGAACTGAAGCTTTCTTT,CASSLVGAGTEAFF
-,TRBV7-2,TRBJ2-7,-,TGTGCCAGCAGCCCGGACTGGGACACCTCCTACGAGCAGTACTTC,CASSPDWDTSYEQYF
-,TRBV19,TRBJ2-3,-,TGTGCCAGTAGTCCCCAGAGTTTGGGCCCAGATACGCAGTATTTT,CASSPQSLGPDTQYF
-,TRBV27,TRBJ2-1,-,TGTGCCAGCAGTTTAGAGGGTAATTCCTACAATGAGCAGTTCTTC,CASSLEGNSYNEQFF
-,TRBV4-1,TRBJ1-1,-,TGCGCCAGCAGCCAAGATGGAACTACCAAGAACACTGAAGCTTTCTTT,CASSQDGTTKNTEAFF
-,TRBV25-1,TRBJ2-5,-,TGTGCCAGCAGTGAGGGGCCCCGGGTGGAGACCCAGTACTTC,CASSEGPRVETQYF
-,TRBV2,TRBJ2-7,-,TGTGCCAGCAGTGAAGCAGGAGCCTACGAGCAGTACTTC,CASSEAGAYEQYF
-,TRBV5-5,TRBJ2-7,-,TGTGCCAGCAGCCCAGACCTCTACGAGCAGTACTTC,CASSPDLYEQYF
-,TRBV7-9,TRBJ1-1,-,TGTGCCAGCAGGGCCGGGAACACTGAAGCTTTCTTT,CASRAGNTEAFF
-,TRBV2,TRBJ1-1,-,TGTGCCAGGAGCCCGGGCCCTGGAGAAGCTTTCTTT,CARSPGPGEAFF
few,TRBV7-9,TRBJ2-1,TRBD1,TGTGCCAGCAGACAAGACAGGGACGGCGGCAATGAGCAGTTCTTC,CASRQDRDGGNEQFF
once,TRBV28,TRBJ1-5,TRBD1,TGTGCCAGCAGTTCCTTAATTGACAGGGGACCTTATAGCAATCAGCCCCAGCATTTT,CASSSLIDRGPYSNQPQHF
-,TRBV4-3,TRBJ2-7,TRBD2,TGCGCCAGCAGCCCCGCGGGAGACACCTACGAGCAGTACTTC,CASSPAGDTYEQYF
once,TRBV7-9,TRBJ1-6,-,TGTGCCAGCAGCCAGTATACAGGGACCGGTAATTCACCCCTCCACTTT,CASSQYTGTGNSPLHF
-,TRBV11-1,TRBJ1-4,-,TGTGCCAGCAGCTACGTGGAGGACGTGGATGAAAAACTGTTTTTT,CASSYVEDVDEKLFF
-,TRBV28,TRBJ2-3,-,TGTGCCAGCAGTTTGGAGCTAGTGGTAGATACGCAGTATTTT,CASSLELVVDTQYF
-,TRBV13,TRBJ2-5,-,TGTGCCAGCAGCAGCCCAGGGGAAGAGACCCAGTACTTC,CASSSPGEETQYF
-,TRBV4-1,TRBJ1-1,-,TGCGCCAGCAGCCAAGATGAGGTGGAGAACACTGAAGCTTTCTTT,CASSQDEVENTEAFF
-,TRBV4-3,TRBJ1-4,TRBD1,TGCGCCAGCAGCCAAGTTCGACAGGGGGTAAATGAAAAACTGTTTTTT,CASSQVRQGVNEKLFF
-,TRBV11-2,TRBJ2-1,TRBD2,TGTGCCAGCAGCTTAGTAGCTAGCGGCCACAATGAGCAGTTCTTC,CASSLVASGHNEQFF
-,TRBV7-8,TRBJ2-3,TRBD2,TGTGCCAGCAGCTCTAGCGGAGGGACGATCACAGATACGCAGTATTTT,CASSSSGGTITDTQYF
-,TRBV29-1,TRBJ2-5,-,TGCAGCGTTGAAGGGGGGTTGGAGGGGGAGACCCAGTACTTC,CSVEGGLEGETQYF
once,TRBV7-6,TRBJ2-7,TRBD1,TGTGCCAGCAGCTCCGGGACAGGGTTCCGCGAGCAGTACTTC,CASSSGTGFREQYF
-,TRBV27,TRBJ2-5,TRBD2,TGTGCCAGCAGTTTAGGTGGGCTAGCGGGAGGTGAGACCCAGTACTTC,CASSLGGLAGGETQYF
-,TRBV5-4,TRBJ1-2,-,TGTGCCAGCAGCCAAGGTGATGGAGGGTTGGAGAACTATGGCTACACCTTC,CASSQGDGGLENYGYTF
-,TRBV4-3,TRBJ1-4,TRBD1,TGCGCCAGCAGCCCGATCGGGACAGGGTTTTTGGAAAAACTGTTTTTT,CASSPIGTGFLEKLFF
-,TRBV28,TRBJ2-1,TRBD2,TGTGCCAGCAGCGCCCCTACTAGCGGGGGGGATCCCTCGCCCCATGAGCAGTTCTTC,CASSAPTSGGDPSPHEQFF
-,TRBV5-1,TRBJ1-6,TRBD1,TGCGCCAGCAGCTTGGTTCGTACGGGACAGAATAATTCACCCCTCCACTTT,CASSLVRTGQNNSPLHF
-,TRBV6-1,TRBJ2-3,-,TGTGCCAGCAGTGATAGGAAAGGTGCTTCTAGCACAGATACGCAGTATTTT,CASSDRKGASSTDTQYF
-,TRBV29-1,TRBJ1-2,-,TGCAGCGTTCCTGGCGTCTTTGGGGGCTACACCTTC,CSVPGVFGGYTF
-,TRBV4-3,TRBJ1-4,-,TGCGCCAGCAGCCTCTTGGCTGGACGCTCGAATGAAAAACTGTTTTTT,CASSLLAGRSNEKLFF
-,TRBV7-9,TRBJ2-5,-,TGTGCCAGCAGCCAAGAGGTCGCCGAGGGAGAGACCCAGTACTTC,CASSQEVAEGETQYF
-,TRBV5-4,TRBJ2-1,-,TGTGCCAGCAGCTTCAATGAGCAGTTCTTC,CASSFNEQFF
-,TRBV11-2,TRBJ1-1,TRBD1,TGTGCCAGCAGCTTAGCAGGGGGTTCCACTGAAGCTTTCTTT,CASSLAGGSTEAFF
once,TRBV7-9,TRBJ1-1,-,TGTGCCAGCAGCTTAGGAAGGACTGAAGCTTTCTTT,CASSLGRTEAFF
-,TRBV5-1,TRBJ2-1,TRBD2,TGCGCCAGCAGCTGGACTAGCGGGGTCCACAATGAGCAGTTCTTC,CASSWTSGVHNEQFF
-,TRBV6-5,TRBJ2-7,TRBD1,TGTGCCAGCAGTCCAGGACAGGGGGTCGAGCAGTACTTC,CASSPGQGVEQYF
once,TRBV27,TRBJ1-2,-,TGTGCCAGCAGTTTAGGGCTAGACTATGGCTACACCTTC,CASSLGLDYGYTF
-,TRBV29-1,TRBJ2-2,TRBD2,TGCAGCGTCCTAGCGGGGCTGGACACCGGGGAGCTGTTTTTT,CSVLAGLDTGELFF
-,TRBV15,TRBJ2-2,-,TGTGCCACCAGCAGGGACCTGGGGGACGTCACCGGGGAGCTGTTTTTT,CATSRDLGDVTGELFF
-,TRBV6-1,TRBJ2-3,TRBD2,TGTGCCAGCAGTGAAGCCGGGGGGGAGGCAGATACGCAGTATTTT,CASSEAGGEADTQYF
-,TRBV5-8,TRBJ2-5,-,TGTGCCAGCAGCTTAAGAGGGGAGGAGACCCAGTACTTC,CASSLRGEETQYF
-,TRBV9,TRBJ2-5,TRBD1,TGTGCCAGCAGAAGGACAGGGGAAGAGACCCAGTACTTC,CASRRTGEETQYF